This T cell receptor (beta chain) comes out of a study of regulatory T cells in long-lasting Graves disease. Germline V CDR1 and CDR2: MDHEN, SYDVKM. The CDR3 consists of 15 residues. V gave up 5 bases and J gave up 3 bases, with 17 bases separating them. iRepertoire HTBI primers and Arm-PCR of CDR3 regions built TCR beta libraries. TCRdb redid the calling of the multiplex PCR reads with MiXCR, one entry per CDR3 protein. The table records 350,000 to 500,000 distinct CDR3 sequences, about 14% of them present only once. The time point was: newly diagnosed GD, antithyroid drugs for less than 3 months. The TCR library was prepared using RNA isolated from PBMCs. Details on this clonotype: This could be a read error, since a much larger clone is one nucleotide away.

These same records also appear under a second study, on T cells in Graves' hyperthyroidism and ophthalmopathy.

This receptor was taken from a woman aged 50 to 60 with Graves disease. Source: peripheral blood mononuclear cells (PBMCs), taken at new diagnosis, from a patient treated with antithyroid drugs. The chain couples TRBV28 to TRBJ2-7; no clear D. The chain's CDR3 is CASSPQETLVYEQYF. The CDR3 bases are TGTGCCAGCAGTCCTCAGGAGACCCTCGTCTACGAGCAGTACTTC.